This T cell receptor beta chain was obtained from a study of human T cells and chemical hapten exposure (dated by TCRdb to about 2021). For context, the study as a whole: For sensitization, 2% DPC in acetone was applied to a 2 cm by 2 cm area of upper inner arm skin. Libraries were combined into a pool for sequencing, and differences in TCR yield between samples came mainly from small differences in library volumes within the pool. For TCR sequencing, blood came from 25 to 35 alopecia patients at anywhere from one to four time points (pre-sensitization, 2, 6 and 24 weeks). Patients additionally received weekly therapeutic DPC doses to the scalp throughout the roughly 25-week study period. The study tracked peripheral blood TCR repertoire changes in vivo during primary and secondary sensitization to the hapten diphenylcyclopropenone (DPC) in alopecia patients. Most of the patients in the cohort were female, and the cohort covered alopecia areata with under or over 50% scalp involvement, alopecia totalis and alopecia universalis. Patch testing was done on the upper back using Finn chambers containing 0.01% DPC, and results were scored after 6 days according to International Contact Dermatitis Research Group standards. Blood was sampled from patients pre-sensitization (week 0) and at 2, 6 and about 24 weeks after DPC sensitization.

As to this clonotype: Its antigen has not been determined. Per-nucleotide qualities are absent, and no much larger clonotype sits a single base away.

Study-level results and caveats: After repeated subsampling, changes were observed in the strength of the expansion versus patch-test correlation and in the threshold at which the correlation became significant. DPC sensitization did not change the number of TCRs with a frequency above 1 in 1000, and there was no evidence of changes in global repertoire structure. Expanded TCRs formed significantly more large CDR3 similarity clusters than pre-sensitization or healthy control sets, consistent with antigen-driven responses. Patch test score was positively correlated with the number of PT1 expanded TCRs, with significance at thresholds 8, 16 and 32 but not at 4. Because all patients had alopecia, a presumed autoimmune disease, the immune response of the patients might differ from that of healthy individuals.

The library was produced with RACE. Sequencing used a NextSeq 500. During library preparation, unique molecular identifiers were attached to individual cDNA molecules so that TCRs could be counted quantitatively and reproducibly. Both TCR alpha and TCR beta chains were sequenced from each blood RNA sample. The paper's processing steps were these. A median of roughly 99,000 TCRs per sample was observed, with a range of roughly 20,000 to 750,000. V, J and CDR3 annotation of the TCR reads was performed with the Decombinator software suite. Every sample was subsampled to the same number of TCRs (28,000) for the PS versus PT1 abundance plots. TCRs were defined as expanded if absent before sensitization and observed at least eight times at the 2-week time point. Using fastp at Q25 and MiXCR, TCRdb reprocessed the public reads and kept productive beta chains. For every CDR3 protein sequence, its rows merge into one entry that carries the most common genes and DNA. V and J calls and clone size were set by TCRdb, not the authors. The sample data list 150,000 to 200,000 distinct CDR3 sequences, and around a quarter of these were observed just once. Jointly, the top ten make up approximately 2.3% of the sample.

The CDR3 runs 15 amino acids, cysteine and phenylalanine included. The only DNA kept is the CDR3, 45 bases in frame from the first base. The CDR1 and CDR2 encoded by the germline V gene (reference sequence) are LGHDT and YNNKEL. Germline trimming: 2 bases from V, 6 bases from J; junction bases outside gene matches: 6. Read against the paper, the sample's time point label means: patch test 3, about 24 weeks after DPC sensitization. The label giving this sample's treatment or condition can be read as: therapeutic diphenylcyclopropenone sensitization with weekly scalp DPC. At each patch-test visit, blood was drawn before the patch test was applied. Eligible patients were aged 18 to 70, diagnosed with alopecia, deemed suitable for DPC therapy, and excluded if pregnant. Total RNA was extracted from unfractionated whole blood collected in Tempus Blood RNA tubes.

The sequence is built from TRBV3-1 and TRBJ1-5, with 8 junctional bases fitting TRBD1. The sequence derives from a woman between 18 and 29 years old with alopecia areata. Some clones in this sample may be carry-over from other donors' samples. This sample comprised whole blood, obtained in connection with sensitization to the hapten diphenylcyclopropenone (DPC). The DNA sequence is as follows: TGTGCCAGCAGCCAATCGGACAGGGAGACTCAGCCCCAGCATTTT. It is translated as CASSQSDRETQPQHF. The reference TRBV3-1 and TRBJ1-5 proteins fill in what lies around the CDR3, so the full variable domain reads DTAVSQTPKYLVTQMGNDKSIKCEQNLGHDTMYWYKQDSKKFLKIMFSYNNKELIINETVPNRFSPKSPDKAHLNLHINSLELGDSAVYFCASSQSDRETQPQHFGDGTRLSIL.